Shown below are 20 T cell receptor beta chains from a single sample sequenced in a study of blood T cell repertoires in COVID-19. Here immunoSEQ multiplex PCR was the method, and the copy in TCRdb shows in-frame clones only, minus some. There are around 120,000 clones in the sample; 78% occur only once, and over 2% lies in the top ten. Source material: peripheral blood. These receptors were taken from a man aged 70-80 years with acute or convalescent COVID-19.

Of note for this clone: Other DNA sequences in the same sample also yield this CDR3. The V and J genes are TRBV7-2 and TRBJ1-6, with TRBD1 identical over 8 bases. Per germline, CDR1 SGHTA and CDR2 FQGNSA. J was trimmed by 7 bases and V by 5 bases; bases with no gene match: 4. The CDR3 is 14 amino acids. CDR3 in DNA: TGTGCCAGCAGCCGGCGACAGGGGAATTCACCCCTCCACTTT. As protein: CASSRRQGNSPLHF.

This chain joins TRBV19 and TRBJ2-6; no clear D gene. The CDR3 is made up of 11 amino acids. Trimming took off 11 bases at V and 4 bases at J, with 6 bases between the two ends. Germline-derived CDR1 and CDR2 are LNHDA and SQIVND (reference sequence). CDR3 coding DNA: TGTGCCTCCGGGGGGGCCAACGTCCTGACTTTC. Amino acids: CASGGANVLTF.

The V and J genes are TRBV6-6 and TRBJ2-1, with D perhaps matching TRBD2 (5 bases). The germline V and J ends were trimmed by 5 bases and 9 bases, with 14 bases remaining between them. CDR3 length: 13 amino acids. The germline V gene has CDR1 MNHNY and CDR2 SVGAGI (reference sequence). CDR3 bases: TGTGCCAGCAGTGGCCTAGGACTGGGTGAGCAGTTCTTC. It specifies CASSGLGLGEQFF.

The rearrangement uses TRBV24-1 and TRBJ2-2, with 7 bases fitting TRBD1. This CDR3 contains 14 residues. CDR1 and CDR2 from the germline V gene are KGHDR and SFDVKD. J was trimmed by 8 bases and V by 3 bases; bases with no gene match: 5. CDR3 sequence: CATSDPTGAGELFF. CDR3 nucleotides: TGTGCCACCAGTGATCCCACAGGGGCGGGGGAGCTGTTTTTT.

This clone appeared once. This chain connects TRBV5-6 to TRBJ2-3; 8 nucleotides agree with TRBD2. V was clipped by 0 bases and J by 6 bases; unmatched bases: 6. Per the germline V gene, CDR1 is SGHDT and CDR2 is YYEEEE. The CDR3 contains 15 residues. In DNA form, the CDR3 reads TGTGCCAGCAGCTTGGTTCCGACTAGCGCGGATACGCAGTATTTT. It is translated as CASSLVPTSADTQYF.

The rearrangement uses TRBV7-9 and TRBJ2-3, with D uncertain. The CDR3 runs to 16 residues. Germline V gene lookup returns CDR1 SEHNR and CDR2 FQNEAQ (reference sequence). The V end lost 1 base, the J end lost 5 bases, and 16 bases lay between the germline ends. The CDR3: CASSLERPLRGDTQYF. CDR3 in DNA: TGTGCCAGCAGCTTAGAACGGCCCCTTCGAGGAGATACGCAGTATTTT.

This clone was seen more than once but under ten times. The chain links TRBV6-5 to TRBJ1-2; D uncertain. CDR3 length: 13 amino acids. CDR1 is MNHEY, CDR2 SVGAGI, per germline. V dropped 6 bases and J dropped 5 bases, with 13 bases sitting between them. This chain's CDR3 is CASSYAAIYGYTF. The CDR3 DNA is TGTGCCAGCAGCTACGCCGCTATTTATGGCTACACCTTC.

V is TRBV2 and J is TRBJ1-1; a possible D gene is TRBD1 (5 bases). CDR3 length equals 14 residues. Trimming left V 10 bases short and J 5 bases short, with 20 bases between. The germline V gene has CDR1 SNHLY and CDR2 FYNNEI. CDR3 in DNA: TGTGCCACCGGGGGTGGCACGGATAGGACTGAAGCTTTCTTT. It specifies CATGGGTDRTEAFF.

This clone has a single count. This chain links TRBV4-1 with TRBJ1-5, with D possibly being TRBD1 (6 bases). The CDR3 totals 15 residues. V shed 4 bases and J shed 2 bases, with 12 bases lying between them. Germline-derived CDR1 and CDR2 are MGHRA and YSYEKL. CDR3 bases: TGCGCCAGCAGCCGACAACAGGGCGGCAATCAGCCCCAGCATTTT. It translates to CASSRQQGGNQPQHF.

DNA for the CDR3: TGTGCCAGCAGCGACACTGGGACTAGCGGTCGGGGCACAGATACGCAGTATTTT. This sequence encodes CASSDTGTSGRGTDTQYF. The chain is built from TRBV3-1 (or the pseudogene TRBV3-2) and TRBJ2-3; 11 bases are shared with TRBD2. Germline V gives CDR1 LGHDT, CDR2 YNNKEL (reference sequence). CDR3 length equals 18 residues. V lost 5 bases and J lost 1; bases outside the gene matches: 11.

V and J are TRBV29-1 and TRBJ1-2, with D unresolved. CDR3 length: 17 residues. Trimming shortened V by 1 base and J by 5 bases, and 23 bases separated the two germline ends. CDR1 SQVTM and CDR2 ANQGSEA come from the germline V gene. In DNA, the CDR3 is TGCAGCGTTGAAGCCCCTCGGCAGGCAAAGGGAGGGTATGGCTACACCTTC. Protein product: CSVEAPRQAKGGYGYTF.

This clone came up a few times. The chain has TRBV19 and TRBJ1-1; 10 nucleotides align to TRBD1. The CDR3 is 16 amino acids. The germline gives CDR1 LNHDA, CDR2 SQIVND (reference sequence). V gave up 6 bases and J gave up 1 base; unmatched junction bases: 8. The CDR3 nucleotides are TGTGCCAGTAGACCGACAGGGGGCATTGGGAACACTGAAGCTTTCTTT. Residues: CASRPTGGIGNTEAFF.

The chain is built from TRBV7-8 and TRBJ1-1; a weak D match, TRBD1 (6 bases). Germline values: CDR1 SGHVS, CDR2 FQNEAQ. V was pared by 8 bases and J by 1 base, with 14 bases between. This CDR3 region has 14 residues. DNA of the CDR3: TGTGCCAGCGCCGAACAGGGAGAGAACACTGAAGCTTTCTTT. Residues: CASAEQGENTEAFF.

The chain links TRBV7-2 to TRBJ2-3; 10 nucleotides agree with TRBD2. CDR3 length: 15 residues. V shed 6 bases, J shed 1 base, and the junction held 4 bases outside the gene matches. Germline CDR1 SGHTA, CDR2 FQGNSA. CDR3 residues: CASSTAGGGTDTQYF. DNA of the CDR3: TGTGCCAGCAGTACAGCGGGGGGGGGCACAGATACGCAGTATTTT.

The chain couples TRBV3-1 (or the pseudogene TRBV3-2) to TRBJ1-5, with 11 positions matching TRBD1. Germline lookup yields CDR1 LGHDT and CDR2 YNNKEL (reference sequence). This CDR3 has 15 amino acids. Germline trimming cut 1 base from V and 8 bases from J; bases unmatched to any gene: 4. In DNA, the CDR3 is TGTGCCAGCAGCCAAGGGGACAGGGGGTGGGAGCCCCAGCATTTT. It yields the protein CASSQGDRGWEPQHF.

The CDR3 bases are TGTGCCAGTAGTATAGGGGGGGTGAGGGACAGGGTACACAATGAGCAGTTCTTC. Amino acid sequence: CASSIGGVRDRVHNEQFF. This sequence joins TRBV19 and TRBJ2-1; 9 positions match TRBD1. This CDR3 is 18 amino acids long. The germline V gene has CDR1 LNHDA and CDR2 SQIVND (reference sequence). V was pared by 1 base and J by 5 bases, with 12 bases of the junction left unmatched.

The CDR3 is CASRSRGKETQYF. The CDR3 DNA is TGTGCCAGCAGGAGCAGGGGGAAGGAGACCCAGTACTTC. The chain uses TRBV5-6 and TRBJ2-5, with TRBD1 matching 7 bases. The CDR3 contains 13 residues. Unmatched junction bases numbered 6, after V lost 5 bases and J lost 5 bases. Germline CDR1 SGHDT, CDR2 YYEEEE.

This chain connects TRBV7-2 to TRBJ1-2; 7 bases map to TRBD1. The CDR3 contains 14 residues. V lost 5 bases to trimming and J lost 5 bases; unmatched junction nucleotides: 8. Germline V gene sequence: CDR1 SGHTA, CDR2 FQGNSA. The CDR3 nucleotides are TGTGCCAGCAGCCCCAGACAGGGCGAATATGGCTACACCTTC. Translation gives CASSPRQGEYGYTF. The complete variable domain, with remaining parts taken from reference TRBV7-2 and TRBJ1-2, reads GAGVSQSPSNKVTEKGKDVELRCDPISGHTALYWYRQSLGQGLEFLIYFQGNSAPDKSGLPSDRFSAERTGGSVSTLTIQRTQQEDSAVYLCASSPRQGEYGYTFGSGTRLTVV.

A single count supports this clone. CDR3 residues: CASSLEAGGSWYTQYF. In DNA form, the CDR3 reads TGTGCCAGCAGCTTAGAGGCGGGGGGCAGCTGGTATACGCAGTATTTT. The rearrangement joins TRBV7-2 to TRBJ2-3, with 8 bases aligning to TRBD2. J gave up 7 bases and V 1 base, and 10 bases lay outside the gene matches. Germline CDR1 SGHTA, CDR2 FQGNSA. This CDR3 is built from 16 residues.

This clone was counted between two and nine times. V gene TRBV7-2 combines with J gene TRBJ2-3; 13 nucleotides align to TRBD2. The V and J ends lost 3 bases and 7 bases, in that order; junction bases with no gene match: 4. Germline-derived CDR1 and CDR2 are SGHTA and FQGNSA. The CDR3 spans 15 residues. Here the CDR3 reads CASSFGTSGEYTQYF. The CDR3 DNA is TGTGCCAGCAGCTTTGGGACTAGCGGGGAATATACGCAGTATTTT. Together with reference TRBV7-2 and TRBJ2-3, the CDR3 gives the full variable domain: GAGVSQSPSNKVTEKGKDVELRCDPISGHTALYWYRQSLGQGLEFLIYFQGNSAPDKSGLPSDRFSAERTGGSVSTLTIQRTQQEDSAVYLCASSFGTSGEYTQYFGPGTRLTVL.